What follows are 20 T cell receptor beta chains derived from one specimen sequenced in a study of early T cells in non-severe SARS-CoV-2 infection. In TCRdb, the 5' RACE reads were re-called with MiXCR into one record per CDR3 protein. Among 60,000 or so distinct CDR3 sequences, approximately 10% were seen once, and the ten largest hold approximately 4%. The material sequenced was whole blood, taken at baseline. The receptors were sampled from an adult who was a healthcare worker with PCR-confirmed SARS-CoV-2 infection or an uninfected control (not recorded which).

This clonotype has at least ten counts. The rearrangement links TRBV5-1 to TRBJ1-1, with 9 bases matching TRBD1. Trimming took 1 base from V and 7 from J; bases not matched to a gene: 8. This CDR3 is built from 15 residues. Germline loops: CDR1 SGHRS, CDR2 YFSETQ. The DNA of the CDR3 is TGCGCCAGCAGCTTGTCCACAGGGGGCCTTTTTGAAGCTTTCTTT. It yields the protein CASSLSTGGLFEAFF.

The V and J genes are TRBV19 and TRBJ2-1, with D perhaps matching TRBD1 or TRBD2 (5 bases each). V dropped 5 bases and J dropped 0 bases, with 8 bases sitting between them. The CDR3 contains 14 residues. Germline CDR1 and CDR2: LNHDA and SQIVND (reference sequence). The CDR3 is CASSWGTSYNEQFF. The CDR3 bases are TGTGCCAGTAGTTGGGGGACCTCCTACAATGAGCAGTTCTTC.

This clonotype turned up a few times. The V and J genes are TRBV19 and TRBJ1-1, with D uncertain. The CDR3 length is 11 residues. Germline CDR1 is LNHDA and CDR2 is SQIVND (reference sequence). Trimming removed 7 bases at V and 0 bases at J, with 3 bases between. For the CDR3, the DNA is TGTGCCAGTATTTTGAACACTGAAGCTTTCTTT. The encoded protein is CASILNTEAFF.

The V and J genes are TRBV6-1 and TRBJ2-7; TRBD2 matches at 7 bases. The ends lost 0 bases at V and 2 bases at J; junction bases unmatched: 4. Germline CDR1 MNHNS, CDR2 SASEGT. The CDR3 runs to 15 residues. CDR3 loop: CASSEAAGVPYEQYF. The DNA for the CDR3 is TGTGCCAGCAGTGAAGCGGCGGGGGTTCCCTACGAGCAGTACTTC.

The V gene is TRBV9, the J gene TRBJ2-2; TRBD1 agrees at 7 bases. Germline V CDR1 and CDR2: SGDLS, YYNGEE. This CDR3 is built from 15 residues. J lost 5 bases, V lost 0 bases, and 4 bases had no gene match. The CDR3 protein is CASSVGDSTTGELFF. CDR3 bases: TGTGCCAGCAGCGTAGGGGACAGTACGACCGGGGAGCTGTTTTTT.

This clonotype came up many times. The chain has TRBV7-9 and TRBJ2-7, with 7 positions matching TRBD1. The CDR3 has 15 amino acids. Per germline, CDR1 SEHNR and CDR2 FQNEAQ (reference sequence). Trimming at V came to 5 bases and at J to 0 bases, leaving 7 bases not matched to a gene. DNA of the CDR3: TGTGCCAGCAGCCGAGGGGGACAGTTCTCCTACGAGCAGTACTTC. Its protein is CASSRGGQFSYEQYF.

The chain uses TRBV19 and TRBJ2-5; D ambiguous. CDR1 is LNHDA and CDR2 is SQIVND in the germline V gene (reference sequence). Between the trimmed V and J ends, which lost 4 bases and 5 bases, there was a span of 14 bases. The CDR3 totals 14 residues. CDR3 amino acids: CASSSDYPSETQYF. Here the CDR3 DNA reads TGTGCCAGTAGTAGCGATTACCCTTCGGAGACCCAGTACTTC.

The chain uses TRBV2 and TRBJ2-7; D gene unclear. V gave up 7 bases and J gave up 2 bases, with 9 bases separating them. Germline values: CDR1 SNHLY, CDR2 FYNNEI. This CDR3 spans 12 amino acids. Here the CDR3 reads CASTPSAYEQYF. The DNA for the CDR3 is TGTGCCAGCACCCCATCGGCCTACGAGCAGTACTTC.

This clonotype was observed a few times. The chain links TRBV7-8 to TRBJ2-5; TRBD1 is a possible D gene (5 bases). In germline, CDR1 is SGHVS, CDR2 FQNEAQ. CDR3 length: 15 residues. V was pared by 2 bases and J by 1 base, with 11 bases between. The CDR3 DNA is TGTGCCAGCAGCTTAAAAAGACAGATCCAAGAGACCCAGTACTTC. Translating it yields CASSLKRQIQETQYF.

This clonotype was counted only a few times. J is TRBJ2-1 and V is TRBV7-8; 9 bases are a match to TRBD2. CDR1 is SGHVS, CDR2 FQNEAQ, per germline. The length of the CDR3 is 17 residues. With V trimmed by 1 base and J by 7 bases, 11 bases remained unmatched. This chain's CDR3 is CASSLVNLAGGPNEQFF. In nucleotides, the CDR3 is TGTGCCAGCAGCTTAGTGAATTTGGCGGGAGGGCCAAATGAGCAGTTCTTC.

This clonotype showed up many times. V gene TRBV7-3 combines with J gene TRBJ2-4, with D unclear. The CDR3 has 13 amino acids. Germline V lookup: CDR1 SGHTA, CDR2 FQGTGA. Deletions cut 5 bases from V and 7 bases from J, with 12 bases between. CDR3 nucleotide sequence: TGTGCCAGCAGCGCCCTCAAAAGGAACATTCAGTACTTC. The encoded protein is CASSALKRNIQYF.

This clonotype has more than one count but fewer than ten. The chain is built from TRBV7-9 and TRBJ2-4; TRBD1 aligns across 8 bases. The V segment lost 5 bases and the J segment 8 bases; nucleotides outside the gene matches: 11. The CDR3 contains 15 residues. In germline, CDR1 is SEHNR, CDR2 FQNEAQ (reference sequence). The CDR3 bases are TGTGCCAGCAGCAAGCAGGACAGGGCGGATGACATTCAGTACTTC. This encodes CASSKQDRADDIQYF. The full variable domain, its missing parts supplied by reference TRBV7-9 and TRBJ2-4, is DTGVSQNPRHKITKRGQNVTFRCDPISEHNRLYWYRQTLGQGPEFLTYFQNEAQLEKSRLLSDRFSAERPKGSFSTLEIQRTEQGDSAMYLCASSKQDRADDIQYFGAGTRLSVL.

The sample holds a few counts of this clonotype. The J gene is TRBJ2-3, the V gene TRBV6-5; 8 bases agree with TRBD2. Germline CDR1 reads MNHEY; CDR2 reads SVGAGI. The CDR3 is 14 residues long. V shed 6 bases and J 4 bases; nucleotides not matched to a gene: 6. The CDR3: CASRTTSAADTQYF. CDR3 coding DNA: TGTGCCAGCAGGACGACTAGCGCAGCAGATACGCAGTATTTT.

A remark on this clonotype: The junction and the germline gene differ at one end; a read error may be behind it. The chain is built from TRBV29-1 and TRBJ1-2, with 7 bases aligning to TRBD1. This CDR3 region has 11 residues. Germline loops: CDR1 SQVTM, CDR2 ANQGSEA. The CDR3 region has the DNA TGCAGCGTGCTCCGGACAGGACTCTCTGCCTTC. As protein: CSVLRTGLSAF. Full variable domain (outside the CDR3, taken from reference TRBV29-1 and TRBJ1-2): SAVISQKPSRDICQRGTSLTIQCQVDSQVTMMFWYRQQPGQSLTLIATANQGSEATYESGFVIDKFPISRPNLTFSTLTVSNMSPEDSSIYLCSVLRTGLSAFGSGTRLTVV.

The sample holds many counts of this clonotype. The chain carries TRBV28 and TRBJ1-2; 7 bases match TRBD1. Germline V gives CDR1 MDHEN, CDR2 SYDVKM. V was pared by 2 bases and J by 8 bases, with 5 bases of the junction left unmatched. The CDR3 totals 13 residues. CDR3 region: CASSLPQGGGYTF. Here the CDR3 DNA reads TGTGCCAGCAGTTTACCCCAGGGGGGCGGCTACACCTTC.

The sample holds a few counts of this clonotype. This chain links TRBV7-9 with TRBJ1-1; D not resolved. Germline V gene lookup returns CDR1 SEHNR and CDR2 FQNEAQ (reference sequence). CDR3 length equals 13 residues. V was clipped by 5 bases and J by 4 bases, with 11 bases between them. DNA of the CDR3: TGTGCCAGCAGCCTTAGGCCGGGCACTGAAGCTTTCTTT. It is translated as CASSLRPGTEAFF. The full variable domain, completed using reference TRBV7-9 and TRBJ1-1, is DTGVSQNPRHKITKRGQNVTFRCDPISEHNRLYWYRQTLGQGPEFLTYFQNEAQLEKSRLLSDRFSAERPKGSFSTLEIQRTEQGDSAMYLCASSLRPGTEAFFGQGTRLTVV.

In this sample, this clonotype turned up many times. This chain connects TRBV20-1 to TRBJ2-3; D is uncertain. The CDR3 covers 13 residues. Germline values: CDR1 DFQATT, CDR2 SNEGSKA (reference sequence). V was cut by 3 bases and J by 3 bases, with 10 bases left in between. The CDR3 reads CSASLVGTDTQYF. In DNA, the CDR3 is TGCAGTGCTAGTCTTGTGGGGACAGATACGCAGTATTTT.

The V and J genes are TRBV14 and TRBJ2-5; a possible D gene is TRBD2 (5 bases). This CDR3 contains 14 residues. Between the trimmed V and J ends, which lost 1 base and 0 bases, there was a span of 6 bases. Germline CDR1 is SGHDN and CDR2 is FVKESK. In DNA, the CDR3 is TGTGCCAGCAGCCAAGGAGGGTACCAAGAGACCCAGTACTTC. Its translation is CASSQGGYQETQYF.

This clonotype was counted a few times. The V call is TRBV6-2 or TRBV6-3, the J call TRBJ2-1; the D gene could be TRBD1 or TRBD2 (6 bases each). The CDR3 contains 15 residues. V lost 7 bases to trimming and J lost 0 bases, with 13 bases between them. Germline CDR1 reads MNHEY; CDR2 reads SVGEGT. This CDR3 reads CASKEGGSSYNEQFF. CDR3 in DNA: TGTGCCAGCAAGGAGGGGGGTAGCTCCTACAATGAGCAGTTCTTC.

The rearrangement links TRBV11-2 to TRBJ1-6; 9 bases map to TRBD1. The ends lost 5 bases at V and 13 bases at J; junction bases unmatched: 9. CDR1 is SGHAT, CDR2 FQNNGV, per germline. The CDR3 sequence is 14 residues long. The CDR3 bases are TGTGCCAGCAGCATGGGGACAGGGACCTTTCCCCTCCACTTT. Its protein is CASSMGTGTFPLHF.